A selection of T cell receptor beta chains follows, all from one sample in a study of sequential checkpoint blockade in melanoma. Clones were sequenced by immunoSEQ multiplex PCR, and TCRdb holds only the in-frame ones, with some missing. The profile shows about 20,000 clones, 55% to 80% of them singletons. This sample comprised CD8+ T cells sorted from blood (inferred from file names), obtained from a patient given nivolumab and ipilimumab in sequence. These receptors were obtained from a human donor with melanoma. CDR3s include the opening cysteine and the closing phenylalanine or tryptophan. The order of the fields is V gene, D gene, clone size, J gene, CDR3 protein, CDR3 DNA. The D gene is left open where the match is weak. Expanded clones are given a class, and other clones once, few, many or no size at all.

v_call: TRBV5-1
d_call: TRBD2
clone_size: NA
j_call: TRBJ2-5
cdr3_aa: CASSFGLAEETQYF
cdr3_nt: TGCGCCAGCAGCTTTGGCCTAGCGGAAGAGACCCAGTACTTC

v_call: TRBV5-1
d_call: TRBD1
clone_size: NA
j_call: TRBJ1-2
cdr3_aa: CASSSWTGGGYGYTF
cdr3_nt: TGCGCCAGCAGCTCCTGGACAGGGGGCGGTTATGGCTACACCTTC

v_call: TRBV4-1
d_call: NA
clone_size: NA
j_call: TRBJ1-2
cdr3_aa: CASSRGSGVNYGYTF
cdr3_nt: TGCGCCAGCAGCCGGGGGTCAGGGGTTAACTATGGCTACACCTTC

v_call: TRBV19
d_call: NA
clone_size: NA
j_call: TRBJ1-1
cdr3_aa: CASSAILRRTEAFF
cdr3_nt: TGTGCCAGTAGTGCCATCCTTAGGAGGACTGAAGCTTTCTTT

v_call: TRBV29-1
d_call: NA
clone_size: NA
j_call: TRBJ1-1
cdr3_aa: CSAPLGGAGAFF
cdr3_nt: TGCAGCGCCCCCCTTGGGGGGGCAGGAGCTTTCTTT

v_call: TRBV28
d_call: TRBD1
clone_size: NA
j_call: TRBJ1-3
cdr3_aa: CASSFRGHGNTIYF
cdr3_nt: TGTGCCAGCAGTTTCAGGGGGCATGGAAACACCATATATTTT

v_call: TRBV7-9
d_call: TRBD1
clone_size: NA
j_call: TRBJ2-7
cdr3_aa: CASSLGGRDYEQYF
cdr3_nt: TGTGCCAGCAGCCTAGGGGGCAGGGACTACGAGCAGTACTTC

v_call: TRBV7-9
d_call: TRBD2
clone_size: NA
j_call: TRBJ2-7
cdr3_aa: CASSHTGTSGSATLYEQYF
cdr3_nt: TGTGCCAGCAGCCACACCGGGACTAGCGGGAGTGCTACACTTTACGAGCAGTACTTC

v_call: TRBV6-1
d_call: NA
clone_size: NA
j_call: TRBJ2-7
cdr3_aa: CASSEAHSPSYEQYF
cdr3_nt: TGTGCCAGCAGTGAAGCGCACAGCCCCTCCTACGAGCAGTACTTC

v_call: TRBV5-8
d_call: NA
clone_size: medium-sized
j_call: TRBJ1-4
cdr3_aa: CASRQGQMATNEKLFF
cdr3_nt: TGTGCCAGCAGACAAGGACAGATGGCAACTAATGAAAAACTGTTTTTT

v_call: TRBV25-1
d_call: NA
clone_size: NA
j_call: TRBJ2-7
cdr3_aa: CASGFVRGEQYF
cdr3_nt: TGTGCCAGCGGATTTGTCCGCGGCGAGCAGTACTTC

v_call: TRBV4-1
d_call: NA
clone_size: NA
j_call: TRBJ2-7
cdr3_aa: CASSQEAGLSYEQYF
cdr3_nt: TGCGCCAGCAGCCAAGAGGCAGGACTCTCCTACGAGCAGTACTTC

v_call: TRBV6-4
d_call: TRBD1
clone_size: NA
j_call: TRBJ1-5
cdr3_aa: CASSPTGGEGQPQHF
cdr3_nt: TGTGCCAGCAGCCCGACAGGGGGCGAGGGTCAGCCCCAGCATTTT

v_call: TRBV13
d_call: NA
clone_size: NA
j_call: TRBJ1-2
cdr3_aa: CASSLVGAGPSYGYTF
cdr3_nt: TGTGCCAGCAGCTTAGTCGGAGCAGGGCCCTCCTATGGCTACACCTTC

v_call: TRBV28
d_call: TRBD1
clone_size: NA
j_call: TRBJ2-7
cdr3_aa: CASSFGTGRREQYF
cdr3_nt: TGTGCCAGCAGTTTTGGGACAGGGAGGCGAGAGCAGTACTTC

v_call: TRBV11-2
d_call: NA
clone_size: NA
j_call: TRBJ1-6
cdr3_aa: CASSLRQYNSPLHF
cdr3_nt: TGTGCCAGCAGCCTTAGACAGTATAATTCACCCCTCCACTTT

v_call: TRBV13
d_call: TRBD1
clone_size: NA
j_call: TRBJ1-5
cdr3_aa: CASSRRDRGRDQPQHF
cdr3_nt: TGTGCCAGCAGCCGCCGGGACAGGGGGCGAGATCAGCCCCAGCATTTT

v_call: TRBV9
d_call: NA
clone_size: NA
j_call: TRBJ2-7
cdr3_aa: CASSPAGTAAYEQYF
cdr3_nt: TGTGCCAGCAGCCCCGCGGGGACAGCAGCCTACGAGCAGTACTTC

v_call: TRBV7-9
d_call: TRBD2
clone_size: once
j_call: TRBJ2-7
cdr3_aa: CASSPGRGNEQYF
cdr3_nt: TGTGCCAGCAGTCCCGGGAGGGGTAACGAGCAGTACTTC

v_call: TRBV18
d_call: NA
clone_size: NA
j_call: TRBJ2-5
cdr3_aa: CASSPRSGRDETQYF
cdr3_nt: TGTGCCAGCTCACCGCGTTCGGGCAGGGATGAGACCCAGTACTTC